This T cell receptor (beta chain) is from a study of cytomegalovirus exposure and HLA in healthy donors. This clone was found a few times. An end of the junction does not agree with germline; a read error may underlie this. Germline assignment: CDR1 SGHNT and CDR2 YYREEE (reference sequence). The CDR3 is made up of 15 amino acids. The PCR had 60 Vbeta and 13 Jbeta primers. The table came from immunoSEQ multiplex PCR; TCRdb's copy has only in-frame clones and leaves some out. The sample contains about 180,000 clones, approximately 80% of which appear only once. The rearrangement uses TRBV5-4 and TRBJ1-1; D uncertain. The sequence was collected from a girl under 10 years old in good health and CMV-seropositive. Sequencing used PBMCs. The CDR3 region has the DNA TGTGCCAGCAGATCGGGAAACCCTGGGAACGCTGAAGCTTTCTTT. Protein product: CASRSGNPGNAEAFF.